Below are 2 T cell receptor beta chains sequenced from a single sample in a study of shared clonotypes between healthy human individuals. Repertoires were generated with immunoSEQ multiplex PCR, while TCRdb's copy carries only in-frame clones and drops some. The top ten clones hold 0.9% to 1.3% of a sample with some 2,000,000 clones, approximately 95% of them seen once. Naive CD8 cells were CD45RO-negative, positively selected for CCR7, excluding terminally differentiated effector memory CD45RA+ cells. Sequences were obtained from naive CD8+ T cells sorted from blood. Receptors were obtained from a man aged 18 to 30 in good health.

This rearrangement joins TRBV7-9 to TRBJ2-3; D gene ambiguous. Germline V gene sequence: CDR1 SEHNR, CDR2 FQNEAQ (reference sequence). Trimming left V 7 bases short and J 0 bases short, with 14 bases between. This CDR3 comprises 15 residues. CDR3 sequence reads: CASTSLRVSTDTQYF. As DNA, the CDR3 is TGTGCCAGCACCTCCCTCCGGGTGAGCACAGATACGCAGTATTTT. Full variable domain (remainder filled in from reference TRBV7-9 and TRBJ2-3): DTGVSQNPRHKITKRGQNVTFRCDPISEHNRLYWYRQTLGQGPEFLTYFQNEAQLEKSRLLSDRFSAERPKGSFSTLEIQRTEQGDSAMYLCASTSLRVSTDTQYFGPGTRLTVL.

The chain employs TRBV4-1 and TRBJ1-4; 8 bases line up with TRBD1. V shed 1 base and J 11 bases; nucleotides not matched to a gene: 3. In germline, CDR1 is MGHRA, CDR2 YSYEKL. This CDR3 region has 13 residues. CDR3 amino acids: CASSQAGQDKLFF. The DNA for the CDR3 is TGCGCCAGCAGCCAAGCGGGACAGGACAAACTGTTTTTT.